Here is one TCR beta chain with its context. This clonotype has ten or more counts. This receptor's antigen is unknown. Within one base of it there is no much larger clone, and no base qualities were kept. The CDR3 measures 14 amino acids from cysteine to phenylalanine. CDR3 DNA is the only sequence kept; it has 42 bases, read in frame from the first base. Sequences MNHEY (CDR1) and SMNVEV (CDR2) are obtained from the germline V gene (reference sequence). The V end gives up 5 bases and the J end 3 bases, leaving 3 bases in the junction not matched to a gene. The data were taken from a study of identical twins (dated by TCRdb to the mid-2010s). For context, the study as a whole: TCR alpha and beta repertoires from monozygotic twins, unrelated adults of various ages and cord blood were deep-sequenced to test whether fetal clonotypes persist. To rule out contamination, the twin experiments were replicated at different times with different library preparation protocols.

Results and caveats for the whole study, not just this receptor: Zero-insertion analyses could be partly confounded by invariant T cells such as MAIT and iNKT, although diverse VJ usage argued against such confounding for most clonotypes. The excess sharing between twins in beta out-of-frame sequences was weaker because fewer shared sequences reduced the signal-to-noise ratio. Compared with coincidental sharing between unrelated individuals, out-of-frame TCR alpha sequences shared between twins showed an excess of sequences with low generation probability. Conclusions relied on cross-sectional statistical analysis, since the same donors could not be followed over many years. Out-of-frame TCR alpha sharing in monozygotic twins was systematically underestimated by recombination models, whereas sharing between unrelated individuals was in agreement with the recombination models. Abundant cord blood beta clonotypes carried fewer insertions; young adult naive repertoires showed a weaker similar trend, while memory repertoires showed none.

All donors were healthy Caucasians. Three pairs of female monozygotic twins, all aged roughly 18 to 30 years, made up the twin cohort. The RNA used for TCR libraries was isolated from peripheral blood mononuclear cells. To prepare the library, 5' RACE was applied. The listed sequencing device is Illumina HiSeq 2000. A universal primer binding site was introduced by template switching, and a unique molecular identifier was present in the final cDNA, enabling accurate counting of TCR cDNA molecules. Specific primers in the conserved constant-segment region were used to synthesize first-strand cDNA for the TCR alpha and beta chains. Each cDNA library was double barcoded, with a SMART-Mk sample barcode plus Illumina barcodes, to control for contamination. Two successive PCR steps introduced TruSeq adapter sequences along with Illumina sample barcodes. The TCR alpha and beta cDNA libraries were sequenced on the Illumina HiSeq platform using custom primers. The source study handled its data this way. Unique molecular identifiers were extracted from raw reads with MiGEC, and CDR3 positions were determined with MiXCR. For each individual, recombination models were inferred using an EM algorithm with the repgenHMM and IGoR tools. The analysis of shared clonotypes was done with the tcR package in R, with sharing normalized by the product of cloneset sizes. To study raw recombination free of thymic and clonal selection effects, out-of-frame nonproductive sequences were analyzed. TCRdb reprocessed the public reads (quality trimming at Q25 with fastp, clone calling with MiXCR) and kept in-frame beta chains. Rows are unified per CDR3 protein, each entry keeping the most common DNA and genes. The V and J calls come from TCRdb's annotation, not from the publication. For this sample the table gives hundreds of thousands of distinct CDR3 sequences, of which 7.1% were detected only once. The top ten constitute 1.6% of the sample.

In addition, the sample was reused for a study of yellow fever vaccine responses in identical twins. The second investigation adds: The T cell response to vaccination in identical twins was reported by the authors to appear partly convergent and partly personalized. Focusing on identical twins, the study followed the T cell clones that responded to the vaccine, and did so with precision.

In this chain, TRBV27 is recombined with TRBJ2-7, with 11 bases matching TRBD1. Material for sequencing was PBMCs. The sequence was collected from a woman between 18 and 29 years old in good health. Here the CDR3 is given as CASSGQGALYEQYF. The DNA sequence is as follows: TGTGCCAGCAGTGGACAGGGGGCCCTCTACGAGCAGTACTTC.